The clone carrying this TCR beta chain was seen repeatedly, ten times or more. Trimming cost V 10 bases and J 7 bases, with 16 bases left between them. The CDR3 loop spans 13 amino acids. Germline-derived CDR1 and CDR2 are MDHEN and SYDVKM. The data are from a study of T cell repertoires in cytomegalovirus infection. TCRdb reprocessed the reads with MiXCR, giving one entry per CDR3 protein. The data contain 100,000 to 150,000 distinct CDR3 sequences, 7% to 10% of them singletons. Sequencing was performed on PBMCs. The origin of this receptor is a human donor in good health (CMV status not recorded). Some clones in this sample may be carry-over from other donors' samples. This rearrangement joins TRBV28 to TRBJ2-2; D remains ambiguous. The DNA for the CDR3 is TGTGCCACCTCTCTTAACACGGGCGGGGAGCTGTTTTTT. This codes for CATSLNTGGELFF. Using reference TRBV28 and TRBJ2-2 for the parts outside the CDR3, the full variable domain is DVKVTQSSRYLVKRTGEKVFLECVQDMDHENMFWYRQDPGLGLRLIYFSYDVKMKEKGDIPEGYSVSREKKERFSLILESASTNQTSMYLCATSLNTGGELFFGEGSRLTVL.